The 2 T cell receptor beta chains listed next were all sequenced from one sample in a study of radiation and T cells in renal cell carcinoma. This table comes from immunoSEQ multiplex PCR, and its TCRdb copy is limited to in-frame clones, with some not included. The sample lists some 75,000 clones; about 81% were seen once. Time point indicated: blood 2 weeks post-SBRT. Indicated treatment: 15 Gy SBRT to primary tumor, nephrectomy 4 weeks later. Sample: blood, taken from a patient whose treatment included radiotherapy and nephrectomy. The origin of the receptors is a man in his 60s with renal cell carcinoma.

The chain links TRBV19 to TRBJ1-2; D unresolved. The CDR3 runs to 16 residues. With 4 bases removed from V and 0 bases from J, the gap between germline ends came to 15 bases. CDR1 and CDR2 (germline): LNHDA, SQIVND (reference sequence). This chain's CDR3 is CASSSGPLASNYGYTF. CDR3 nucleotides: TGTGCCAGTAGTAGCGGCCCTCTGGCGTCTAACTATGGCTACACCTTC. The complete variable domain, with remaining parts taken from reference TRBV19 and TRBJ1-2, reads DGGITQSPKYLFRKEGQNVTLSCEQNLNHDAMYWYRQDPGQGLRLIYYSQIVNDFQKGDIAEGYSVSREKKESFPLTVTSAQKNPTAFYLCASSSGPLASNYGYTFGSGTRLTVV.

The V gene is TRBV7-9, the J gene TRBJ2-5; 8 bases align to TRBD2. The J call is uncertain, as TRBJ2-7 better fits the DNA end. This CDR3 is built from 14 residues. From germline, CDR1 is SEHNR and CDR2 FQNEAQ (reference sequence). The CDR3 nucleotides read TGTGCCAGCAGCCCTAGCGGGCGGTCCTACGAGCAGTACTTC. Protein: CASSPSGRSYEQYF.